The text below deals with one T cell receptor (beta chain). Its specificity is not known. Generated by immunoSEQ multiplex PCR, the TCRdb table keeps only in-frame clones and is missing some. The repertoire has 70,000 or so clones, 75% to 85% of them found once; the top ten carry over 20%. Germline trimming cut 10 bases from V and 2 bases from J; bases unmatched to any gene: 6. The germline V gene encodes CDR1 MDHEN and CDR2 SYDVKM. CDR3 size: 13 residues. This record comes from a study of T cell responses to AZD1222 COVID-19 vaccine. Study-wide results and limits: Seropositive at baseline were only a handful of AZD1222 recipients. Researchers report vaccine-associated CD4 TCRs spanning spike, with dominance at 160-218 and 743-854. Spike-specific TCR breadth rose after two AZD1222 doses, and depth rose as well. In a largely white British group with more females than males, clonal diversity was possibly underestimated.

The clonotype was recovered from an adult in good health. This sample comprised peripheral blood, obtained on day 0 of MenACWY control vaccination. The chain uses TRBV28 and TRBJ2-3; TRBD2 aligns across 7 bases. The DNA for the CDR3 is TGTGCCACCTCTAGCGGAGCCACAGATACGCAGTATTTT. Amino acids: CATSSGATDTQYF.